This entry features one TCR beta chain sequence. The data were obtained in a study of blood T cell repertoires in COVID-19. The overall study: Samples of COVID-19 (acute and convalescent) were obtained from the United States, Italy and Spain. Sources were T cells, B-cell-depleted T cells, or PBMCs; the material itself was cDNA or gDNA.

Authors' analysis steps: Amplification of reference gene primers was used by the study to estimate nucleated cell counts. Profiled with immunoSEQ multiplex PCR; TCRdb holds only in-frame clones, not every one. The V and J calls and clone size are taken from that table; D and trimming were inferred from the DNA. The sample shows over 100,000 clones, 70% to 90% of them seen only once. This CDR3 has 16 residues. The germline V gene has CDR1 MRHNA and CDR2 SNTAGT. J lost 0 bases, V lost 2 bases, and 2 bases had no gene match. The chain recombines TRBV6-4 with TRBJ2-1; TRBD2 matches at 9 bases. Sequenced: peripheral blood. The sequence derives from a man aged 35-49 years with acute or convalescent COVID-19. CDR3 sequence: CASSDLAGRSYNEQFF. DNA of the CDR3: TGTGCCAGCAGTGACCTAGCGGGGCGCTCCTACAATGAGCAGTTCTTC.